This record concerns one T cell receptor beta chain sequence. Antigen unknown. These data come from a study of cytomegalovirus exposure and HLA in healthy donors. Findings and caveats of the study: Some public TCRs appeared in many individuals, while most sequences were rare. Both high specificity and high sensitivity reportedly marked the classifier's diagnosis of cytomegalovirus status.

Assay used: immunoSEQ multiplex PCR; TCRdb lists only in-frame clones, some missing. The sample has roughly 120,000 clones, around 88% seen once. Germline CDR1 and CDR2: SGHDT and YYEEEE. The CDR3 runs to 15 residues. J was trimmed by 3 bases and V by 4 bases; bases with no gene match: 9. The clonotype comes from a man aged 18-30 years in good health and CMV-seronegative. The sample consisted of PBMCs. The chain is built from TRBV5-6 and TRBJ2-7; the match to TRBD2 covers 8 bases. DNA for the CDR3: TGTGCCAGCAGCGGGCCGGGACGGGAGGGCTACGAGCAGTACTTC. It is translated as CASSGPGREGYEQYF.